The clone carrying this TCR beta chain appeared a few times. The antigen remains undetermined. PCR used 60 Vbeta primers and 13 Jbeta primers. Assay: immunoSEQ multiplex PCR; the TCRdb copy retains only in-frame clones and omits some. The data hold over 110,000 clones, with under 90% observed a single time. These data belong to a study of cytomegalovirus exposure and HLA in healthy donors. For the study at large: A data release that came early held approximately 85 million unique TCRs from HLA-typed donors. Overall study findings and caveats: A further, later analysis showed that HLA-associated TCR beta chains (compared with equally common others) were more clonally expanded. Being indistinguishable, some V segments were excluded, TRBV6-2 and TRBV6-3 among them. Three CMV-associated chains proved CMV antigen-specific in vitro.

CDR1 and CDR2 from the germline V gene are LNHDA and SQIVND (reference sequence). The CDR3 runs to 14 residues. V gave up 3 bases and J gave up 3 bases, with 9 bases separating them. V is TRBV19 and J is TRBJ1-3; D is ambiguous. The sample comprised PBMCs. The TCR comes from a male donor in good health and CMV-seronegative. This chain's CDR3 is CASSMGLGGNTIYF. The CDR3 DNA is TGTGCCAGTAGTATGGGTCTAGGTGGAAACACCATATATTTT.